A selection of T cell receptor beta chains follows, all from one sample in a study of shared clonotypes between healthy human individuals. Some clones are missing from TCRdb's copy, which holds only in-frame ones; the method was immunoSEQ multiplex PCR. Of some 2 million clones in the sample, over 85% were seen once. Material for sequencing was naive CD8+ T cells sorted from blood. The receptors stem from a man younger than 30 in good health. Each CDR3 is given with its conserved first and last residue. Each record gives: clone size, D gene, V gene, J gene, CDR3 protein, CDR3 DNA. The D gene is left open where the match is weak. Expanded clones are given a class, and other clones once, few, many or no size at all.

NA,NA,TRBV30,TRBJ1-1,CAWSVGGVEAFF,TGTGCCTGGAGTGTAGGGGGAGTTGAAGCTTTCTTT
NA,TRBD1,TRBV30,TRBJ1-4,CAWSEGQSNEKLFF,TGTGCCTGGAGTGAGGGACAGTCTAATGAAAAACTGTTTTTT
NA,TRBD2,TRBV19,TRBJ2-1,CANQTSGENNEQFF,TGTGCCAACCAGACTAGCGGGGAGAACAATGAGCAGTTCTTC
NA,TRBD1,TRBV28,TRBJ1-1,CASGMGVQGGEAFF,TGTGCCAGCGGGATGGGAGTACAGGGGGGAGAAGCTTTCTTT
NA,NA,TRBV7-9,TRBJ2-2,CASSRSETGELFF,TGTGCCAGCAGCCGAAGTGAAACCGGGGAGCTGTTTTTT
NA,TRBD1,TRBV6-1,TRBJ2-2,CASSEAWDRANTGELFF,TGTGCCAGCAGTGAAGCATGGGACAGGGCGAACACCGGGGAGCTGTTTTTT
NA,NA,TRBV27,TRBJ1-2,CASSSLMANGYTF,TGTGCCAGCAGTTCCCTAATGGCGAATGGCTACACCTTC
NA,NA,TRBV7-9,TRBJ2-7,CASSPSGEIYEQYF,TGTGCCAGCAGCCCATCGGGGGAAATTTACGAGCAGTACTTC
NA,NA,TRBV9,TRBJ2-3,CASSPPASTDTQYF,TGTGCTAGCAGCCCCCCAGCTAGCACAGATACGCAGTATTTT
NA,NA,TRBV6-5,TRBJ1-5,CASSYSEGQPQHF,TGTGCCAGCAGTTACTCCGAGGGTCAGCCCCAGCATTTT
NA,TRBD2,TRBV9,TRBJ2-7,CASSVLAGPSYEQYF,TGTGCCAGCAGCGTACTAGCGGGGCCCTCCTACGAGCAGTACTTC
few,NA,TRBV27,TRBJ1-2,CASSWRPANYGYTF,TGTGCCAGCAGTTGGCGACCTGCTAACTATGGCTACACCTTC
NA,NA,TRBV5-1,TRBJ2-1,CASSRGAYNEQFF,TGCGCCAGCAGCCGGGGCGCCTACAATGAGCAGTTCTTC
NA,TRBD1,TRBV28,TRBJ1-6,CASSPPDRGHNSPLHF,TGTGCCAGCAGTCCCCCGGACAGGGGTCATAATTCACCCCTCCACTTT
NA,TRBD2,TRBV7-9,TRBJ2-3,CASSPGTSGYTDTQYF,TGTGCCAGCAGCCCCGGGACTAGCGGCTACACAGATACGCAGTATTTT
NA,TRBD1,TRBV11-2,TRBJ2-6,CASSLVGTGGDSGANVLTF,TGTGCCAGCAGCTTAGTCGGGACAGGGGGCGATTCTGGGGCCAACGTCCTGACTTTC
NA,NA,TRBV30,TRBJ2-3,CAFSGSTDTQYF,TGTGCCTTCAGCGGAAGCACAGATACGCAGTATTTT
NA,NA,TRBV5-6,TRBJ2-7,CASSLENRLDEQYF,TGTGCCAGCAGCTTGGAAAACAGGTTGGACGAGCAGTACTTC
NA,NA,TRBV30,TRBJ1-1,CAWSPLGQGDTEAFF,TGTGCCTGGTCCCCGCTAGGGCAGGGTGACACTGAAGCTTTCTTT
NA,NA,TRBV2,TRBJ2-7,CASSGRPRDHEQYF,TGTGCCAGCAGCGGCCGGCCCCGAGACCACGAGCAGTACTTC
once,NA,TRBV6-6,TRBJ1-2,CASSYHRVDGYTF,TGTGCCAGCAGTTACCACAGGGTGGATGGCTACACCTTC
NA,TRBD2,TRBV7-9,TRBJ2-3,CASSLAIAGGGRDTQYF,TGTGCCAGCAGCTTAGCGATCGCCGGCGGGGGGAGAGATACGCAGTATTTT
NA,TRBD1,TRBV13,TRBJ1-2,CASSAEGTGRDYGYTF,TGTGCCAGCAGTGCGGAAGGGACAGGGAGGGACTATGGCTACACCTTC
NA,TRBD2,TRBV5-6,TRBJ2-5,CASSWGLAGGGETQYF,TGTGCCAGCAGCTGGGGACTAGCGGGAGGGGGAGAGACCCAGTACTTC
NA,NA,TRBV27,TRBJ2-5,CASSLAAQYF,TGTGCCAGCAGCCTTGCGGCCCAGTACTTC
few,NA,TRBV9,TRBJ1-2,CASSQLGYGYTF,TGTGCCAGCAGTCAATTAGGATATGGCTACACCTTC
NA,TRBD2,TRBV29-1,TRBJ2-2,CSASGLAGGKTNTGELFF,TGCAGCGCCTCAGGACTAGCGGGAGGGAAGACGAACACCGGGGAGCTGTTTTTT
NA,NA,TRBV9,TRBJ2-7,CASSVDPLSYEQYF,TGTGCCAGCAGCGTAGACCCCTTGTCCTACGAGCAGTACTTC
once,NA,TRBV28,TRBJ1-5,CASTNPRGRQPQHF,TGTGCCAGCACCAACCCCCGGGGCCGGCAGCCCCAGCATTTT
NA,NA,TRBV29-1,TRBJ2-3,CSVGDPGRTDTQYF,TGCAGCGTAGGGGACCCAGGGCGGACAGATACGCAGTATTTT
NA,NA,TRBV6-6,TRBJ1-3,CASSYSGLSGNTIYF,TGTGCCAGCAGTTACTCAGGCCTCTCTGGAAACACCATATATTTT
NA,NA,TRBV5-1,TRBJ2-7,CASSESYEQYF,TGCGCCAGCAGCGAGTCCTACGAGCAGTACTTC
NA,NA,TRBV6-1,TRBJ2-2,CATPRDENTGELFF,TGTGCCACGCCCCGGGACGAAAACACCGGGGAGCTGTTTTTT
NA,NA,TRBV7-8,TRBJ1-3,CASSLDRVGGNTIYF,TGTGCCAGCAGCTTAGACAGGGTAGGGGGAAACACCATATATTTT
once,NA,TRBV4-1,TRBJ2-2,CASSQGLNTGELFF,TGCGCCAGCAGCCAAGGACTGAACACCGGGGAGCTGTTTTTT
NA,NA,TRBV11-2,TRBJ2-7,CASSIPGTYEQYF,TGTGCCAGCAGCATCCCGGGTACCTACGAGCAGTACTTC
NA,TRBD2,TRBV5-4,TRBJ2-3,CASSLILLAGEKDTQYF,TGTGCCAGCAGCTTGATTTTACTAGCGGGAGAGAAAGATACGCAGTATTTT
NA,NA,TRBV7-9,TRBJ2-2,CASSLVVGAGELFF,TGTGCCAGCAGCTTAGTTGTTGGGGCCGGGGAGCTGTTTTTT
NA,TRBD2,TRBV11-2,TRBJ2-1,CASSLASGEYNEQFF,TGTGCCAGCAGCTTAGCTAGCGGGGAGTACAATGAGCAGTTCTTC
NA,NA,TRBV30,TRBJ2-2,CAWSEGHITGELFF,TGTGCCTGGAGTGAAGGACACATCACCGGGGAGCTGTTTTTT
NA,TRBD1,TRBV11-3,TRBJ2-7,CASSPRDRPYEQYF,TGTGCCAGCAGCCCCCGGGACAGACCCTACGAGCAGTACTTC
once,TRBD2,TRBV5-6,TRBJ2-1,CASSPRWTSGRGYNEQFF,TGTGCCAGCAGCCCCCGTTGGACTAGCGGGAGGGGATACAATGAGCAGTTCTTC
NA,NA,TRBV5-6,TRBJ2-7,CASSGHPREGYEQYF,TGTGCCAGCAGCGGGCATCCGCGAGAGGGTTACGAGCAGTACTTC
NA,NA,TRBV4-3,TRBJ2-1,CASSQDPRSALNEQFF,TGCGCCAGCAGCCAAGATCCCCGGTCCGCCTTAAATGAGCAGTTCTTC
NA,NA,TRBV30,TRBJ2-1,CAWSASLANEQFF,TGTGCCTGGAGTGCCTCACTAGCCAATGAGCAGTTCTTC
NA,TRBD2,TRBV30,TRBJ2-1,CAWSVGLAVNEQFF,TGTGCCTGGAGCGTGGGACTAGCGGTCAATGAGCAGTTCTTC
NA,NA,TRBV6-1,TRBJ2-7,CASSFGGSGYEQYF,TGTGCCAGCAGCTTCGGAGGGAGCGGGTACGAGCAGTACTTC
NA,NA,TRBV27,TRBJ2-7,CASGWVTRFYEQYF,TGTGCCAGCGGTTGGGTCACACGCTTCTACGAGCAGTACTTC
NA,NA,TRBV19,TRBJ1-1,CASSISPLNWEAFF,TGTGCCAGTAGTATATCCCCCCTAAATTGGGAAGCTTTCTTT
NA,TRBD1,TRBV6-4,TRBJ1-4,CASSDSPGQENEKLFF,TGTGCCAGCAGTGACTCCCCGGGACAGGAGAATGAAAAACTGTTTTTT